This T cell receptor (beta chain) comes out of a study of OX40 agonist ivuxolimab in advanced cancers. Study-level background: Prior anti-PD-1, anti-PD-L1 or anti-CTLA-4 therapy was allowed; 40% had some. Three patients, one with hepatocellular carcinoma and two with cutaneous melanoma, achieved partial responses.

Points on this clone: The target antigen is unknown.

Sequenced by immunoSEQ multiplex PCR; TCRdb stores in-frame clones only, minus some. The profile shows 65,000 to 80,000 clones, over 90% of them singletons. CDR3 length equals 18 residues. J was trimmed by 2 bases and V by 1 base; bases with no gene match: 5. Germline-derived CDR1 and CDR2 are LGHNT and FRNRAP. Overall study findings and caveats: There were, on average, more expanded clones in CD8+ T cells than in CD4+. Low levels of normalized T-cell clonal expansion also appeared in some nonresponders.

The TCR originated in an adult with an advanced solid tumor such as melanoma, head and neck, liver or kidney cancer. The sequencing here drew on CD4+ or CD8+ T cells sorted from blood, taken in a trial of the OX40 agonist ivuxolimab. The chain links TRBV12-5 to TRBJ2-3; TRBD2 aligns across 14 bases. The CDR3 region is CASGLGLAGGPNTDTQYF. Written as DNA, the CDR3 is TGTGCTAGTGGTTTGGGACTAGCGGGAGGGCCCAACACAGATACGCAGTATTTT. Using reference TRBV12-5 and TRBJ2-3 for the parts outside the CDR3, the full variable domain is DARVTQTPRHKVTEMGQEVTMRCQPILGHNTVFWYRQTMMQGLELLAYFRNRAPLDDSGMPKDRFSAEMPDATLATLKIQPSEPRDSAVYFCASGLGLAGGPNTDTQYFGPGTRLTVL.